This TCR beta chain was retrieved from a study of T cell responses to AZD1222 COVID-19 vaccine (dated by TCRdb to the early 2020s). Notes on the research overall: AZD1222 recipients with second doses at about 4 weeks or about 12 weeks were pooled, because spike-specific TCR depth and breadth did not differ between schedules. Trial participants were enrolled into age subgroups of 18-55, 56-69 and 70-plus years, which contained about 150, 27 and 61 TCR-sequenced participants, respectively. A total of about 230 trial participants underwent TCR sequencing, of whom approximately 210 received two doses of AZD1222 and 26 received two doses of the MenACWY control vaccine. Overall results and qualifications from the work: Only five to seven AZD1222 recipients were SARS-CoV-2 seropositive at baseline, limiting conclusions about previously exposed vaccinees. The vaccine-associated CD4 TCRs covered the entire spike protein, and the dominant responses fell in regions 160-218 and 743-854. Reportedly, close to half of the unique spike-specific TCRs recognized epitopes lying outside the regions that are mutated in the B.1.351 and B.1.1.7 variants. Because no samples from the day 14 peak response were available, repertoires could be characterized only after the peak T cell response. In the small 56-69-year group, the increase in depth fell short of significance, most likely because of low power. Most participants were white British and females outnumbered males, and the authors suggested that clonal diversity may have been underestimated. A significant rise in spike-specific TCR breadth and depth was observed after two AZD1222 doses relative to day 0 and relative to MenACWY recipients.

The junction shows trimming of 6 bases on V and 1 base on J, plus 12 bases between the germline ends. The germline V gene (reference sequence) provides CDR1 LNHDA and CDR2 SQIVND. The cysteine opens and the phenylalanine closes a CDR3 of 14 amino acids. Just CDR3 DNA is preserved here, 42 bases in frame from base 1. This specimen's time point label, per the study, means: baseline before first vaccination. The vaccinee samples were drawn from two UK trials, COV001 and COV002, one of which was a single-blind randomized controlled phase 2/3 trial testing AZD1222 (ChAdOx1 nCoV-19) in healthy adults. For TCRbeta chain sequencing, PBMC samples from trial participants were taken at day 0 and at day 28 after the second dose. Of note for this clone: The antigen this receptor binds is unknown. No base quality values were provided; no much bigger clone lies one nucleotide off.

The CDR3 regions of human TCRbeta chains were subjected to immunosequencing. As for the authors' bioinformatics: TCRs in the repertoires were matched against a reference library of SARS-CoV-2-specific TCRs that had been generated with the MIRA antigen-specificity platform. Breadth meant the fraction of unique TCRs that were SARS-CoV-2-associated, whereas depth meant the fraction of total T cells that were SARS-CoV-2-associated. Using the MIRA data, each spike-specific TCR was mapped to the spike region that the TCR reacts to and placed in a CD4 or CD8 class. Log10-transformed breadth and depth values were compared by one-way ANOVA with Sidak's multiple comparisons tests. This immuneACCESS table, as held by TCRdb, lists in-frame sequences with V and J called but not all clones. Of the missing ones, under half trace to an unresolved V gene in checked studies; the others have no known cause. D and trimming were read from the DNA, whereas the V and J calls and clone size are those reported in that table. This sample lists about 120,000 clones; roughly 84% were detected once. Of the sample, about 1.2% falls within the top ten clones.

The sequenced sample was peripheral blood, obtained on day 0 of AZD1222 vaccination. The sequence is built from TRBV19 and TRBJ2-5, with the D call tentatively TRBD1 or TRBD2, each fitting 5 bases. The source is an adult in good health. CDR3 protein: CASSWGRSQETQYF. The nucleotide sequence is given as TGTGCCAGTAGCTGGGGGAGATCCCAAGAGACCCAGTACTTC.